This T cell receptor (beta chain) was sequenced in a study of cytomegalovirus exposure and HLA in healthy donors. A word on this clone: Its target is unknown.

Notes on the study in general: In vitro experiments confirmed that a few CMV-associated chains were specific for CMV antigens. A prior analysis recorded that most TCR beta V segments were productive about 87% or about 30% of the time. Analysis was carried out at a later point, and it linked a missense DCLRE1C variant to TCR beta V- and J-gene trimming.

60 Vbeta and 13 Jbeta primers were used in PCR. Generated by immunoSEQ multiplex PCR, the TCRdb table keeps only in-frame clones and is missing some. This sample's table reports about 200,000 clones. Trimming left V 1 base short and J 8 bases short, with 11 bases between. This CDR3 is built from 14 residues. The germline V gene has CDR1 SGHTA and CDR2 FQGNSA. The origin of this receptor is a man aged 30 to 39 in good health and CMV-seronegative. Sequenced: PBMCs. The rearrangement uses TRBV7-2 and TRBJ1-4; D perhaps matches TRBD1 (6 bases). CDR3 nucleotides: TGTGCCAGCAGCTTAGGGGGGCTGGGCGAAAAACTGTTTTTT. It is translated as CASSLGGLGEKLFF.